A selection of T cell receptor beta chains follows, all from one sample in a study of naive and memory T cell subsets. TCRdb processed the 5' RACE reads anew with MiXCR; each CDR3 protein has one entry. The sample carries tens of thousands of distinct CDR3 sequences, under 8.5% recorded once. Every receptor here comes from a male donor in good health. Each CDR3 is given with its conserved first and last residue. Fields, in order: D gene, clone size, J gene, V gene, CDR3 DNA, CDR3 protein. D genes are given only for firm matches. For some rows the clone size is stated as once, few or many, or as a class when expanded; others skip it.

TRBD1 few TRBJ2-1 TRBV29-1 TGCAGCGTGACGGGACAGGGGGCCGGAGAGCAGTTCTTC CSVTGQGAGEQFF
TRBD1 few TRBJ2-7 TRBV6-5 TGTGCCAGCAGTTCTACCGGGGGACAGGGGATAATCTATGGACGGTACTTC CASSSTGGQGIIYGRYF
. many TRBJ2-7 TRBV7-2 TGTGCCAGCAGCTCGGACCGGTGGCCCTACGAGCAGTACTTC CASSSDRWPYEQYF
TRBD1 few TRBJ1-2 TRBV29-1 TGCAGCGTTCCTACAGGGGTTCTTAGCTATGGCTACACCTTC CSVPTGVLSYGYTF
. many TRBJ2-7 TRBV7-2 TGTGCCAGCAGCCCAACCGGGGGCGGCTCGTCCTACGAGCAGTACTTC CASSPTGGGSSYEQYF
. few TRBJ2-2 TRBV6-1 TGTGCCAGCAGTGCGGCAGCGAACACCGGGGAGCTGTTTTTT CASSAAANTGELFF
. few TRBJ2-6 TRBV6-5 TGTGCCAGCAGCCCCTCGGGGCGAGCGAGGGGTGGGGCCAACGTCCTGACTTTC CASSPSGRARGGANVLTF
. . TRBJ2-7 TRBV18 TGTGCCAGCTCACCAGGGGACTACGAGCAGTACTTC CASSPGDYEQYF
. few TRBJ2-1 TRBV3-1 TGTGCCAGCAGCCTTGCGGGGATGAACAATGAGCAGTTCTTC CASSLAGMNNEQFF
. many TRBJ1-6 TRBV7-6 TGTGCCAGCAGCTTAGATGCAGGGTACAATTCACCCCTCCACTTT CASSLDAGYNSPLHF
. few TRBJ1-5 TRBV19 TGTGCCAGTAGTATAGTTCCTAATAGCAATCAGCCCCAGCATTTT CASSIVPNSNQPQHF
TRBD1 many TRBJ2-1 TRBV7-2 TGTGCCAGCAGCTTCGACAGGGGGCTTCTCAATGAGCAGTTCTTC CASSFDRGLLNEQFF
. many TRBJ1-4 TRBV12-3/TRBV12-4 TGTGCCAGCAGTTTCGGGGAGGCGCCTAGAACAAAACTGTTTTTT CASSFGEAPRTKLFF
. many TRBJ2-1 TRBV5-1 TGCGCCAGCAGCTTGGTTCAGGGGAATGAGCAGTTCTTC CASSLVQGNEQFF
. many TRBJ1-1 TRBV29-1 TGCAGCGTTGAGGGAACAGGGTTTGGGGCTAACACTGAAGCTTTCTTT CSVEGTGFGANTEAFF
. . TRBJ2-1 TRBV29-1 TGCAGCGTATCCCACTCCGGGTCCTACAATGAGCAGTTCTTC CSVSHSGSYNEQFF
. . TRBJ1-1 TRBV27 TGTGCCACCCGGGGGGGATACACTGAAGCTTTCTTT CATRGGYTEAFF
. many TRBJ2-3 TRBV7-8 TGTGCCAGCAGCTCAAAGAAGGGAGCGATATCAGCAGATACGCAGTATTTT CASSSKKGAISADTQYF
. many TRBJ1-4 TRBV7-9 TGTGCCAGCAGCCCATCCCCCGTAGGGGGGAATGAAAAACTGTTTTTT CASSPSPVGGNEKLFF
. once TRBJ2-1 TRBV4-1 TGCGCCAGCAGCCAAGACGAGCGGGAGCAGTTCTTC CASSQDEREQFF
. few TRBJ1-2 TRBV29-1 TGCAGCGTTGAAGTTTGGGGGTACTATGGCTACACCTTC CSVEVWGYYGYTF
TRBD1 . TRBJ1-2 TRBV5-1 TGCGCCAGCAGCTTGCTCGGGACAGCTAACTATGGCTACACCTTC CASSLLGTANYGYTF
TRBD2 few TRBJ2-2 TRBV29-1 TGCAGCGTTTTTAGCGGGGGGAACACCGGGGAGCTGTTTTTT CSVFSGGNTGELFF
. many TRBJ2-1 TRBV11-2 TGTGCCAGCAGCCCGAACCGACAGTACAATGAGCAGTTCTTC CASSPNRQYNEQFF
TRBD2 . TRBJ2-7 TRBV5-1 TGCGCCAGCAGCGAAGCGGGAGGGCCCAACCCCGAGCAGTACTTC CASSEAGGPNPEQYF
. . TRBJ1-2 TRBV5-1 TGCGCCAGCAGCTTGGATATACAGGGATGGCTGGGTGGCTACACCTTC CASSLDIQGWLGGYTF
. many TRBJ1-1 TRBV6-5 TGTGCCAGCAGACCCTTTCAGGAGACTGAAGCTTTCTTT CASRPFQETEAFF
. many TRBJ2-7 TRBV5-4 TGTGCCAGCAGCTTCGGTTCCGCCAACGAGCAGTACTTC CASSFGSANEQYF